Sequencing of this T cell receptor beta chain was carried out in a study of blood T cell repertoires in COVID-19. Study background: Sample material is recorded as cDNA or gDNA derived from T cells, B-cell-depleted T cells, or PBMCs.

This CDR3 is built from 11 residues. V lost 0 bases, J lost 9 bases, and 6 bases lay in between. Germline V gene data show CDR1 as GTSNPN and CDR2 as SVGIG (reference sequence). TCRdb keeps only in-frame clones here, not all; method: immunoSEQ multiplex PCR. This table has roughly 360,000 clones, approximately 89% appearing once. Across fewer than 25 US areas, participants ranged in age from roughly 18 to 89 years. Participants were placed into cohorts based on the clinical history they reported. Recovery among Cohort 3 donors was established by two negative PCRs, clearance, or symptom resolution. This clonotype was obtained from a man aged 30 to 45 who had recovered from COVID-19. Sequenced material: PBMCs or T cells enriched from blood (not recorded which). The chain couples TRBV30 to TRBJ1-5; D unclear. The CDR3 loop is CAWSVAGPQHF. The CDR3 DNA is TGTGCCTGGAGTGTGGCGGGGCCCCAGCATTTT.